A single sample is the source of the 2 T cell receptor beta chains below, sequenced in a study of T cells in Graves' hyperthyroidism and ophthalmopathy. Amplification yielded TCR beta CDR3 regions, with RNA transcripts as the source. HTBI primers were employed in a first-round RT-PCR of the TCR CDR3. In TCRdb, the multiplex PCR reads were re-called with MiXCR into one record per CDR3 protein. The sample records some 620,000 distinct CDR3 sequences, around 15% being singletons. The sample consisted of blood. These TCRs come from a woman aged 25 to 39 with Graves' hyperthyroidism.

This clonotype was counted ten times or more. The rearrangement links TRBV12-3 or TRBV12-4 to TRBJ1-5, with D tentatively TRBD1 (5 bases). This CDR3 has 14 amino acids. V was cut by 5 bases and J by 5 bases, with 13 bases left in between. The CDR3 DNA reads as TGTGCCAGCAGTCCCCAGGGAAATTATCAGCCCCAGCATTTT. This sequence encodes CASSPQGNYQPQHF.

On this clonotype: One end of the junction does not line up with germline, which may come from a read error. The chain couples TRBV6-2 or TRBV6-3 to TRBJ2-1; D unresolved. This CDR3 spans 15 amino acids. Germline assignment: CDR1 MNHEY and CDR2 SVGEGT. CDR3 amino acids: CAGSPILADYNEQFF. CDR3 sequence (DNA): TGTGCCGGCAGTCCGATCCTGGCCGACTACAATGAGCAGTTCTTC.